A single sample is the source of the 27 T cell receptor beta chains below, sequenced in a study of spatial heterogeneity in lung cancer. Indicated time point: sample taken at primary tumor resection. TCRdb re-derived calls from the 5' RACE reads in MiXCR, one entry per CDR3 protein. The sample includes tens of thousands of distinct CDR3 sequences, roughly 8% of them seen just once. The sample in question was PBMCs, obtained at surgery. The origin of the receptors is a male donor with early-stage non-small cell lung cancer.

This clonotype was observed at least ten times. The chain has TRBV5-1 and TRBJ2-7; the D is unclear. V was cut by 0 bases and J by 6 bases, with 7 bases left in between. The CDR3 has 12 residues. CDR1 and CDR2 from the germline V gene are SGHRS and YFSETQ. CDR3 coding DNA: TGCGCCAGCAGCTTGGTTTTAACCGAGCAGTACTTC. Encoded protein: CASSLVLTEQYF.

In this sample, this clonotype turned up many times. The junction departs from germline at one end; a sequencing error may be responsible. The CDR3 is CASSPTTTQTSGSTF. DNA of the CDR3: TGTGCCAGCAGCCCAACCACGACCCAAACTAGCGGATCGACCTTC. V usage is TRBV3-1 and J usage is TRBJ2-1, with 8 bases matching TRBD2. In germline, CDR1 is LGHDT, CDR2 YNNKEL (reference sequence). The length of the CDR3 is 15 residues.

This clonotype appeared many times. The chain employs TRBV27 and TRBJ2-7; D is unclear. CDR1 is MNHEY and CDR2 is SMNVEV in the germline V gene (reference sequence). The CDR3 has 15 residues. The V end was cut by 5 bases, the J end by 6 bases, with 20 bases between. The chain's CDR3 is CASSPWTIPTFEQYV. CDR3 nucleotide sequence: TGTGCCAGCAGTCCCTGGACCATTCCGACTTTCGAGCAGTACGTC.

This chain connects TRBV6-5 to TRBJ1-2, with D maybe TRBD1 (5 bases). V lost 7 bases to trimming and J lost 8 bases, with 14 bases between them. CDR1 is MNHEY and CDR2 is SVGAGI in the germline V gene. This CDR3 contains 12 residues. CDR3 residues: CASMGEVGGYTF. The CDR3 bases are TGTGCCAGCATGGGGGAAGTCGGAGGCTACACCTTC.

As regards this clonotype: This could be a read error, since a much larger clone is one nucleotide away. Lacking the conserved final phenylalanine or tryptophan, this CDR3 likely reflects a read error. The genes are TRBV2 and TRBJ2-2; D is perhaps TRBD1 (6 bases). This CDR3 spans 14 amino acids. Trimming removed 7 bases from V and 4 bases from J, with 13 bases in between. Germline values: CDR1 SNHLY, CDR2 FYNNEI. The CDR3 loop reads CASTPDRTTGELFL. The CDR3 region has the DNA TGTGCCAGCACGCCGGACAGAACCACCGGGGAGCTGTTTCTT.

This clonotype was seen repeatedly, ten times or more. V and J are TRBV20-1 and TRBJ2-5; unclear D gene. Germline CDR1 and CDR2: DFQATT and SNEGSKA (reference sequence). This CDR3 has 14 residues. V was trimmed by 0 bases and J by 1 base, leaving 9 bases between them. CDR3 DNA: TGCAGTGCTAGAGATGAGAGAGGCCAAGAGACCCAGTACTTC. It yields the protein CSARDERGQETQYF.

This clonotype was seen ten or more times. This rearrangement joins TRBV6-1 to TRBJ1-2; no clear D. In germline, CDR1 is MNHNS, CDR2 SASEGT. The CDR3 contains 17 residues. V lost 1 base and J 4 bases, leaving 19 bases between the germline ends. The CDR3 region is CASSEGFIGRLGYGYTF. The CDR3 region has the DNA TGTGCCAGCAGTGAAGGATTTATAGGCAGGCTCGGCTATGGCTACACCTTC.

This clonotype came up many times. The V and J genes are TRBV20-1 and TRBJ1-1, with D uncertain. Deletions cut 2 bases from V and 1 base from J, with 11 bases between. Looked up from germline, CDR1 is DFQATT and CDR2 is SNEGSKA (reference sequence). The length of the CDR3 is 14 residues. The CDR3 DNA reads TGCAGTGCTAGATCATACGACGGGAACACTGAAGCTTTCTTT. It yields the protein CSARSYDGNTEAFF.

This clonotype was observed a few times. This sequence joins TRBV7-8 and TRBJ2-3, with D perhaps matching TRBD2 (5 bases). CDR1 and CDR2 (germline): SGHVS, FQNEAQ. This CDR3 is built from 13 residues. Trimming shortened V by 4 bases and J by 1 base, and 6 bases separated the two germline ends. CDR3 region: CASSSGGTDTQYF. The DNA of the CDR3 is TGTGCCAGCAGCTCCGGGGGCACAGATACGCAGTATTTT.

At least ten counts were recorded for this clonotype. The chain employs TRBV10-3 and TRBJ2-3; D unresolved. Trimming took off 8 bases at V and 1 base at J, with 13 bases between the two ends. The CDR3 extends over 14 amino acids. Germline loops: CDR1 ENHRY, CDR2 SYGVKD. CDR3 loop: CAISRMSGTDTQYF. CDR3 coding DNA: TGTGCCATCTCAAGGATGAGCGGCACAGATACGCAGTATTTT.

This clonotype has at least ten counts. The rearrangement joins TRBV19 to TRBJ2-3; possibly TRBD1 for D (6 bases). Deletions cut 5 bases from V and 2 bases from J, with 20 bases between. CDR3 length equals 17 residues. Per the germline V gene, CDR1 is LNHDA and CDR2 is SQIVND (reference sequence). CDR3 bases: TGTGCCAGTAGTCGAACCCGGACAGTTCTGATCACAGATACGCAGTATTTT. This gives the protein CASSRTRTVLITDTQYF.

The chain employs TRBV6-2 or TRBV6-3 and TRBJ1-2, with 9 nucleotides matching TRBD1. CDR1 and CDR2 from the germline V gene are MNHEY and SVGEGT. This CDR3 has 15 residues. Unmatched junction bases numbered 3, after V lost 0 bases and J lost 4 bases. In nucleotides, the CDR3 is TGTGCCAGCAGTTACTCGACAGGGGGACGCTATGGCTACACCTTC. It translates to CASSYSTGGRYGYTF.

This clonotype was counted at least ten times. The chain has TRBV9 and TRBJ2-1; 7 nucleotides agree with TRBD1. After removal of 3 bases from V and 0 bases from J, the junction contained 9 bases not matched to a gene. The CDR3 totals 17 residues. Germline V gene lookup returns CDR1 SGDLS and CDR2 YYNGEE. CDR3 loop: CASSGQGPQSSYNEQFF. The CDR3 region has the DNA TGTGCCAGCAGCGGACAGGGACCGCAGAGCTCCTACAATGAGCAGTTCTTC.

V usage is TRBV29-1 and J usage is TRBJ1-1; D unresolved. This CDR3 has 14 amino acids. From germline, CDR1 is SQVTM and CDR2 ANQGSEA. V was pared by 3 bases and J by 6 bases, with 17 bases between. CDR3 loop: CSVDRGPSQPEAFF. CDR3 in DNA: TGCAGCGTTGACCGAGGACCGTCGCAGCCTGAAGCTTTCTTT. Full variable domain (missing parts from reference TRBV29-1 and TRBJ1-1): SAVISQKPSRDICQRGTSLTIQCQVDSQVTMMFWYRQQPGQSLTLIATANQGSEATYESGFVIDKFPISRPNLTFSTLTVSNMSPEDSSIYLCSVDRGPSQPEAFFGQGTRLTVV.

The table lists this clonotype with many counts. This chain connects TRBV7-6 to TRBJ1-6, with D uncertain. The CDR3 has 14 residues. From germline, CDR1 is SGHVS and CDR2 FNYEAQ. The V and J ends lost 1 base and 12 bases respectively, with 13 bases between them. The CDR3 loop is CASSLEATGEPLHF. For the CDR3, the DNA is TGTGCCAGCAGCTTAGAAGCCACTGGCGAACCCCTCCACTTT.

The chain carries TRBV20-1 and TRBJ1-6; 7 bases map to TRBD1. Germline loops: CDR1 DFQATT, CDR2 SNEGSKA (reference sequence). V shed 0 bases, J shed 8 bases, and the junction held 7 bases outside the gene matches. The CDR3 has 15 amino acids. The CDR3 coding sequence is TGCAGTGCTAGAGATGATCAGGGGGGGTATTCACCCCTCCACTTT. It translates to CSARDDQGGYSPLHF.

This chain links TRBV7-9 with TRBJ1-1, with 7 positions matching TRBD1. Germline V gene data show CDR1 as SEHNR and CDR2 as FQNEAQ (reference sequence). The CDR3 has 14 residues. V lost 5 bases, J lost 1 base, and 4 bases stayed unmatched. CDR3 in amino acids: CASSAQGGNTEAFF. In nucleotides, the CDR3 is TGTGCCAGCAGCGCCCAGGGGGGGAACACTGAAGCTTTCTTT.

This clonotype was counted many times. V usage is TRBV27 and J usage is TRBJ2-5, with unresolved D. The CDR3 has 13 residues. Germline CDR1 and CDR2: MNHEY and SMNVEV (reference sequence). Between the trimmed V and J ends, which lost 0 bases and 7 bases, there was a span of 9 bases. This CDR3 is CASSLSTIGTQYF. The CDR3 DNA reads TGTGCCAGCAGTTTATCGACCATAGGGACCCAGTACTTC.

This clonotype was seen at least ten times. The V call is TRBV7-9, the J call TRBJ1-1; the D gene is possibly TRBD1 (6 bases). V was shortened by 2 bases and J by 5 bases, with 12 bases between the two germline ends. The CDR3 length is 14 residues. Germline assignment: CDR1 SEHNR and CDR2 FQNEAQ (reference sequence). The CDR3 sequence is CASSLTTGLTEAFF. The CDR3 nucleotides read TGTGCCAGCAGCTTAACTACAGGGTTGACTGAAGCTTTCTTT.

This clonotype was found a few times. The V and J genes are TRBV7-3 and TRBJ2-5, with TRBD1 identical over 10 bases. With 3 bases clipped from V and 2 bases from J, the junction kept 15 bases outside the gene matches. The CDR3 contains 19 residues. Germline-derived CDR1 and CDR2 are SGHTA and FQGTGA. The CDR3 reads CASSLGRGQGRTIQETQYF. The CDR3 DNA is TGTGCCAGCAGCTTGGGTCGGGGACAGGGGCGAACAATTCAAGAGACCCAGTACTTC. The whole variable domain, remainder taken from reference TRBV7-3 and TRBJ2-5, is GAGVSQTPSNKVTEKGKYVELRCDPISGHTALYWYRQSLGQGPEFLIYFQGTGAADDSGLPNDRFFAVRPEGSVSTLKIQRTERGDSAVYLCASSLGRGQGRTIQETQYFGPGTRLLVL.

This clonotype was seen at least ten times. The chain combines TRBV29-1 with TRBJ2-7, with TRBD1 as a possible D gene (5 bases). V gave up 6 bases and J gave up 7 bases, with 19 bases separating them. This CDR3 has 13 amino acids. Germline lookup yields CDR1 SQVTM and CDR2 ANQGSEA. CDR3 in DNA: TGCAGCGTATCCGACAGTGCGGAGAAAGAGCAGTACTTC. This encodes CSVSDSAEKEQYF.

At least ten counts were recorded for this clonotype. V is TRBV7-2 and J is TRBJ1-5, with D perhaps TRBD1 (5 bases). The CDR3 is 14 residues long. Per germline, CDR1 SGHTA and CDR2 FQGNSA. Deletions cut 1 base from V and 3 bases from J, with 7 bases between. The CDR3 DNA reads as TGTGCCAGCAGCTTAGTCAGGGCCAATCAGCCCCAGCATTTT. Its translation: CASSLVRANQPQHF.

This clonotype was found a few times. The chain couples TRBV7-2 to TRBJ2-6; D could derive from TRBD1 or TRBD2 (5 bases each). V shed 6 bases and J shed 0 bases, with 15 bases lying between them. Germline V gene data show CDR1 as SGHTA and CDR2 as FQGNSA. The CDR3 is made up of 17 amino acids. The chain's CDR3 is CASRAGTVSSGANVLTF. CDR3 in DNA: TGTGCCAGCAGGGCCGGGACCGTCAGCTCTGGGGCCAACGTCCTGACTTTC.

This clonotype was picked up a small number of times. The rearrangement links TRBV25-1 to TRBJ2-1, with D unresolved. The CDR3 contains 14 residues. V shed 1 base and J shed 9 bases, with 13 bases lying between them. Germline V gene data show CDR1 as MGHDK and CDR2 as SYGVNS. Written as DNA, the CDR3 is TGTGCCAGCAGTGAATCGAGGTCCCCGAGTGAGCAGTTCTTC. It yields the protein CASSESRSPSEQFF.

This clonotype was seen at least ten times. The chain employs TRBV3-1 and TRBJ2-2, with 8 positions matching TRBD1. Germline values: CDR1 LGHDT, CDR2 YNNKEL (reference sequence). J gave up 4 bases and V 3 bases, and 7 bases lay outside the gene matches. This CDR3 comprises 16 residues. The CDR3 loop is CASSHSGTGFTGELFF. For the CDR3, the DNA is TGTGCCAGCAGCCATTCTGGGACAGGTTTCACCGGGGAGCTGTTTTTT.

The chain combines TRBV13 with TRBJ2-1; tentatively, D is TRBD1 (6 bases). Deletions cut 5 bases from V and 10 bases from J, with 9 bases between. Germline V gives CDR1 PRHDT, CDR2 FYEKMQ (reference sequence). The CDR3 spans 11 residues. Written as DNA, the CDR3 is TGTGCCAGCAGCCCCGGACAGGAGCAGTTCTTC. Protein: CASSPGQEQFF.

This clonotype was detected ten times or more. The chain carries TRBV9 and TRBJ2-1, with 8 bases that match TRBD1. Trimming took 3 bases from V and 9 from J; bases not matched to a gene: 11. CDR1 is SGDLS and CDR2 is YYNGEE in the germline V gene. This CDR3 comprises 15 residues. The CDR3 protein is CASSEAGQAYGEQFF. Here the CDR3 DNA reads TGTGCCAGCAGCGAGGCGGGACAGGCTTACGGTGAGCAGTTCTTC.